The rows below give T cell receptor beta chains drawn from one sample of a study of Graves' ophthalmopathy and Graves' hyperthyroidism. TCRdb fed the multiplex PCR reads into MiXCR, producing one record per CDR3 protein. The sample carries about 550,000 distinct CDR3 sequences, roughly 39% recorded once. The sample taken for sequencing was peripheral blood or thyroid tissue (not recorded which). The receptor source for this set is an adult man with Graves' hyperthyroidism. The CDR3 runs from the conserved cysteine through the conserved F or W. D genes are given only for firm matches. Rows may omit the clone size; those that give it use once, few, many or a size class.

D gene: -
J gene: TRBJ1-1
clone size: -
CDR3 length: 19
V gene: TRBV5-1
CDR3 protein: CASSFSFKGPLRMSTEAFF
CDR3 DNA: TGCGCCAGCAGCTTTTCTTTTAAGGGCCCGCTGCGGATGAGCACTGAAGCTTTCTTT

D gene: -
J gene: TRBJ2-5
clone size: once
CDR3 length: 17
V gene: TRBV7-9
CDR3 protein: CASSQSLGLGDSETQYF
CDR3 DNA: TGTGCCAGCAGCCAGTCTCTTGGTTTGGGAGACTCGGAGACCCAGTACTTC

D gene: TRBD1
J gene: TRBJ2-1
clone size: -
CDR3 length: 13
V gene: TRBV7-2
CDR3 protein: CASSQQGAYEQFF
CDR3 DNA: TGTGCCAGCAGCCAACAGGGGGCTTATGAGCAGTTCTTC

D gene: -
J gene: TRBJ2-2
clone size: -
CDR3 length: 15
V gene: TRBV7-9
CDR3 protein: CASSSSPSFAGELFF
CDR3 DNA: TGTGCCAGCAGCTCTAGCCCTAGTTTCGCCGGGGAGCTGTTTTTT

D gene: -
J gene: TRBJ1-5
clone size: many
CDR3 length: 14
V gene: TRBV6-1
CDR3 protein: CASSELRSNQPQHF
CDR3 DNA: TGTGCCAGCAGTGAGCTACGGAGCAATCAGCCCCAGCATTTT

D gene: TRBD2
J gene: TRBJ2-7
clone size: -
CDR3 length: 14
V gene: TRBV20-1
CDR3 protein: CSARDSGGPYEQYF
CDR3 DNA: TGCAGTGCTAGAGATAGCGGGGGGCCCTACGAGCAGTACTTC

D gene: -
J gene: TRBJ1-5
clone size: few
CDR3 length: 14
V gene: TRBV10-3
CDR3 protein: CASSEVLDNQPQHF
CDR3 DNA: TGTGCCAGCAGTGAAGTTCTGGACAATCAGCCCCAGCATTTT

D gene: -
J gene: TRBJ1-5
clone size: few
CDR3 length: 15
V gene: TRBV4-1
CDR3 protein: CASSQEGVGNQPQHF
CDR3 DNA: TGCGCCAGCAGCCAAGAGGGGGTGGGCAATCAGCCCCAGCATTTT

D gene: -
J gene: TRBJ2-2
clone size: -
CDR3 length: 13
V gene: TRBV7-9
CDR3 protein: CASSPNMDGELFF
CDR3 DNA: TGTGCCAGCAGCCCAAATATGGACGGGGAGCTGTTTTTT

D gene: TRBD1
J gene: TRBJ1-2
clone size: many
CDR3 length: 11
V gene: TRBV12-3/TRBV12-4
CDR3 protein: CASSWTGGYTF
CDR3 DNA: TGTGCCAGCAGTTGGACAGGTGGCTACACCTTC

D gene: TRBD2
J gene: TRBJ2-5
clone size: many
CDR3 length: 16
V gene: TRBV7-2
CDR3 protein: CASSYRTSGSQETQYF
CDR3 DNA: TGTGCCAGCAGTTATAGGACTAGCGGGAGCCAAGAGACCCAGTACTTC

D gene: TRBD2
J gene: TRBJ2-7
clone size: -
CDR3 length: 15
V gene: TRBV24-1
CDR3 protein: CATSDPSGGDYEQYF
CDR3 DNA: TGTGCCACCAGTGATCCCTCCGGGGGGGACTACGAGCAGTACTTC

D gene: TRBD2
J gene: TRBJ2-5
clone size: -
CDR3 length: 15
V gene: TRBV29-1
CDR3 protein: CSVATTSGGQETQYF
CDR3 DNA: TGCAGCGTAGCTACGACTAGCGGGGGCCAAGAGACCCAGTACTTC

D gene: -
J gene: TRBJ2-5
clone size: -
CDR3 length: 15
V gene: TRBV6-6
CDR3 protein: CASSSLLRTQETQYF
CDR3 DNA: TGTGCCAGCAGTTCCCTCCTACGTACCCAAGAGACCCAGTACTTC

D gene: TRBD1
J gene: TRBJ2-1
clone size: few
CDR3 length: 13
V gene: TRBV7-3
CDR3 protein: CASSNRGDNEQFF
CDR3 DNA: TGTGCCAGCAGCAACAGGGGAGATAATGAGCAGTTCTTC

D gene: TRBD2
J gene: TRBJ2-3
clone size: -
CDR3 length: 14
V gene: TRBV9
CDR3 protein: CASSSRDYLDTQYF
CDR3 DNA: TGTGCCAGCAGCTCCCGGGACTACCTAGATACGCAGTATTTT

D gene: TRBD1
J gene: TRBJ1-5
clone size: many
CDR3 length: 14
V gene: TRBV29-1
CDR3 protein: CSVVDADRAQPQHF
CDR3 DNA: TGCAGCGTTGTTGATGCGGACAGGGCCCAGCCCCAGCATTTT

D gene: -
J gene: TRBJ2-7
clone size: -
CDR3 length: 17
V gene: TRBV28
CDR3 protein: CAIMNPRAAKSSYEQYF
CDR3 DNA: TGTGCCATCATGAATCCTAGGGCGGCCAAAAGCTCCTACGAGCAGTACTTC

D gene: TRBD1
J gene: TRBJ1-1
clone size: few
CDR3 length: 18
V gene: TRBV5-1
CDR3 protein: CASSYWGMGRGSDTEAFF
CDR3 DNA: TGCGCCAGCAGCTACTGGGGTATGGGCAGGGGGTCTGACACTGAAGCTTTCTTT

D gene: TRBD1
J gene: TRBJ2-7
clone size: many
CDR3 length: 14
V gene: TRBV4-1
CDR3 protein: CASSHPGQGFEQYF
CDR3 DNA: TGCGCCAGCAGCCACCCGGGACAGGGTTTCGAGCAGTACTTC

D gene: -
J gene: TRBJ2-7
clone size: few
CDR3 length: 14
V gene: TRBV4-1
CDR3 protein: CASSQAPLSLDQYF
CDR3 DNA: TGCGCCAGCAGCCAAGCCCCACTCAGTCTGGACCAGTACTTC

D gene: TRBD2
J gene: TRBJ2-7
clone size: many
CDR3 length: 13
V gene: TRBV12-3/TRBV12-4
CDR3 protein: CASSAGGVIEQYF
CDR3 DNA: TGTGCCAGCAGCGCGGGAGGGGTCATCGAGCAGTACTTC

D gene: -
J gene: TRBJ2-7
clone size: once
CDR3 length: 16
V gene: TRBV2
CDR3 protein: CASSLEGGGTQYEQYF
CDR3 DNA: TGTGCCAGCAGCCTGGAGGGGGGGGGCACCCAGTACGAGCAGTACTTC

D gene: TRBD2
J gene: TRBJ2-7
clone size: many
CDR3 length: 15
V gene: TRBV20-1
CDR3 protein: CSAPEREKGDYEQYF
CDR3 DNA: TGCAGTGCCCCGGAGCGGGAGAAGGGAGACTACGAGCAGTACTTC